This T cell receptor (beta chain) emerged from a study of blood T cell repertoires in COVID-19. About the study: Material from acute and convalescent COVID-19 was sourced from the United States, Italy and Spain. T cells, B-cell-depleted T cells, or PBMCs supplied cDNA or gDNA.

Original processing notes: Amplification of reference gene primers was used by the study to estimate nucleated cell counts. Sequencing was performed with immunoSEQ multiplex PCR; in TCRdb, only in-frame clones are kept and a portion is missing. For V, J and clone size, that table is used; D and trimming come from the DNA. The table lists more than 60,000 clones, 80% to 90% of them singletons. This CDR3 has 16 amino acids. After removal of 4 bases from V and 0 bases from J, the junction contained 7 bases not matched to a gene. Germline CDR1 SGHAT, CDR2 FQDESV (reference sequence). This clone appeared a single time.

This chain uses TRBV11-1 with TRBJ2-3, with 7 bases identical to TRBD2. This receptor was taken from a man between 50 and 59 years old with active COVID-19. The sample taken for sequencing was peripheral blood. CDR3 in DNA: TGTGCCAGCAGCTCGGGGCTGGGGGGGAGCACAGATACGCAGTATTTT. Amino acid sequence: CASSSGLGGSTDTQYF.